This T cell receptor beta chain was found in a study of shared clonotypes between healthy human individuals. Study details: The cohort had a couple of women and a few men, ages 18 to 49. General study findings and limits: All-four-donor shared clonotypes had higher generation probabilities than non-shared clonotypes did. The represented genetic and exposure-history diversity was limited by the small number of donors.

Germline CDR1 reads KGHSH; CDR2 reads LQKENI. V was trimmed by 3 bases and J by 2 bases, leaving 10 bases between them. CDR3 length equals 15 residues. In replicate PCRs of sorted subsets, approximately 210 ng DNA, approximately 28,000 T cell genomes, was used. Profiled with immunoSEQ multiplex PCR; TCRdb holds only in-frame clones, not every one. The sample includes over 850,000 clones, about 84% of them seen just once. In regard to this clone: Its antigen is undetermined.

Material for sequencing was memory CD4+ T cells from PBMCs. Subset meaning: CD45RA-negative fraction. The chain is built from TRBV18 and TRBJ2-2; D possibly matches TRBD1 or TRBD2 (5 bases each). This clonotype was sampled from a man aged 18 to 29 in good health. Some clones in this sample may be carry-over from other donors' samples. As DNA, the CDR3 is TGTGCCAGCTCACCGGGACCTTCAAACACCGGGGAGCTGTTTTTT. It encodes CASSPGPSNTGELFF.